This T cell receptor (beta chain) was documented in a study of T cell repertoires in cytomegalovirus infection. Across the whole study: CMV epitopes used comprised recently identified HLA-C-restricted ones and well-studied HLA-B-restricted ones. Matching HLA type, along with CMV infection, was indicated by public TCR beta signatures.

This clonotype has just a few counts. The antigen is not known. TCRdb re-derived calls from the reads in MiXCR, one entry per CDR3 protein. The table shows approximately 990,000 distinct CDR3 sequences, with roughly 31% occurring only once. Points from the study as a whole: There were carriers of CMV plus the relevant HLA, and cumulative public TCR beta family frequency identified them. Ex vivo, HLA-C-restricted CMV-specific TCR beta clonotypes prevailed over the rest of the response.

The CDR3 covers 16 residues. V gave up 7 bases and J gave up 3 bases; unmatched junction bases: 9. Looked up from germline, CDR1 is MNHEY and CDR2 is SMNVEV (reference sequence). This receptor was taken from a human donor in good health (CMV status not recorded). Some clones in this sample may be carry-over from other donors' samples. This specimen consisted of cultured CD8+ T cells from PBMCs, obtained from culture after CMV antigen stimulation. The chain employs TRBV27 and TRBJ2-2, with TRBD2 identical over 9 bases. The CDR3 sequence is CASTGGRGGDTGELFF. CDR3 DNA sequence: TGTGCCAGCACCGGGGGGCGGGGGGGAGACACCGGGGAGCTGTTTTTT.